These 32 T cell receptor beta chains originate from one sample sequenced in a study of T cells in Graves' hyperthyroidism and ophthalmopathy. TCR beta CDR3 regions were amplified from RNA. The HTBI primer set was used in a first-round RT-PCR of the TCR CDR3. TCRdb re-called the multiplex PCR reads through MiXCR, storing one row per CDR3 protein. The profile covers a few hundred thousand distinct CDR3 sequences, with around 15% appearing a single time and around 13% taken by the ten largest. The sample was blood. These receptors all stem from a woman aged 40 to 50 with Graves' hyperthyroidism.

Ten or more counts support this clonotype. This rearrangement joins TRBV18 to TRBJ1-2; 7 bases map to TRBD1. V shed 2 bases and J 4 bases; nucleotides not matched to a gene: 7. Germline V gives CDR1 KGHSH, CDR2 LQKENI. CDR3 size: 15 residues. The CDR3 coding sequence is TGTGCCAGCTCACCATCTCAGGGGGGGACCTATGGCTACACCTTC. Its translation is CASSPSQGGTYGYTF.

This clonotype was observed many times. The rearrangement uses TRBV5-4 and TRBJ2-5; weak D call: TRBD1 (6 bases). CDR3 length: 14 residues. Per germline, CDR1 SGHNT and CDR2 YYREEE (reference sequence). The V and J ends lost 4 bases and 2 bases respectively, with 12 bases between them. CDR3 coding DNA: TGTGCCAGCAGCCACTGGACAGCTCAAGAGACCCAGTACTTC. Protein sequence: CASSHWTAQETQYF. The variable domain in full, with the rest retrieved from reference TRBV5-4 and TRBJ2-5, is ETGVTQSPTHLIKTRGQQVTLRCSSQSGHNTVSWYQQALGQGPQFIFQYYREEENGRGNFPPRFSGLQFPNYSSELNVNALELDDSALYLCASSHWTAQETQYFGPGTRLLVL.

J is TRBJ2-4 and V is TRBV7-2; the match to TRBD2 covers 11 bases. The CDR3 has 15 residues. V lost 5 bases, J lost 7 bases, and 7 bases stayed unmatched. Germline loops: CDR1 SGHTA, CDR2 FQGNSA. The CDR3 coding sequence is TGTGCCAGCAGCCCCGCTAGCGGGAGGTTTAACATTCAGTACTTC. This translates into CASSPASGRFNIQYF. Complete variable domain (other parts from reference TRBV7-2 and TRBJ2-4): GAGVSQSPSNKVTEKGKDVELRCDPISGHTALYWYRQSLGQGLEFLIYFQGNSAPDKSGLPSDRFSAERTGGSVSTLTIQRTQQEDSAVYLCASSPASGRFNIQYFGAGTRLSVL.

This clonotype was observed many times. This chain connects TRBV20-1 to TRBJ2-7; 9 positions match TRBD2. Unmatched junction bases numbered 5, after V lost 0 bases and J lost 2 bases. The CDR3 contains 15 residues. Germline V gives CDR1 DFQATT, CDR2 SNEGSKA (reference sequence). The CDR3 region has the DNA TGCAGTGCTAGAGATGGCGGGAGGGTGACCTACGAGCAGTACTTC. Its translation: CSARDGGRVTYEQYF.

This clonotype was detected many times. This chain joins TRBV2 and TRBJ2-2; the D gene is possibly TRBD1 (6 bases). Trimming cost V 5 bases and J 1 base, with 14 bases left between them. The CDR3 runs to 16 residues. The germline CDR1 and CDR2 sequences are SNHLY and FYNNEI. CDR3 protein: CASSNQGIKNTGELFF. CDR3 sequence (DNA): TGTGCCAGCAGTAATCAGGGGATTAAGAACACCGGGGAGCTGTTTTTT.

Many counts were recorded for this clonotype. The gene calls are TRBV20-1 and TRBJ2-7; D may be TRBD2 (5 bases). V was shortened by 4 bases and J by 2 bases, with 12 bases between the two germline ends. This CDR3 spans 13 amino acids. CDR1 and CDR2 (germline): DFQATT, SNEGSKA (reference sequence). CDR3 DNA sequence: TGCAGTGCTAACCGGGGATACCCCTACGAGCAGTACTTC. Amino acid sequence: CSANRGYPYEQYF.

The table lists this clonotype with many counts. CDR3 loop: CASSDLGARTEAFF. The CDR3 nucleotides read TGTGCCAGCTCAGATCTGGGGGCTCGGACTGAAGCTTTCTTT. The chain couples TRBV6-1 to TRBJ1-1, with D maybe TRBD1 (6 bases). Trimming stripped 8 bases from V and 5 bases from J, with 18 bases between. The CDR3 is 14 residues long. Germline CDR1 reads MNHNS; CDR2 reads SASEGT.

This clonotype was seen only a few times. V gene TRBV7-8 combines with J gene TRBJ2-2; tentatively, D is TRBD1 (5 bases). Trimming took 10 bases from V and 6 from J, leaving 12 bases between them. Germline CDR1 and CDR2: SGHVS and FQNEAQ. This CDR3 contains 12 residues. The CDR3 is CATSRGSGELFF. Written as DNA, the CDR3 is TGTGCCACCTCTAGGGGATCCGGGGAGCTGTTTTTT.

This clonotype was counted many times. V usage is TRBV2 and J usage is TRBJ2-7, with 7 bases matching TRBD2. The CDR3 totals 14 residues. V shed 7 bases and J 0 bases; nucleotides not matched to a gene: 6. Germline V CDR1 and CDR2: SNHLY, FYNNEI. The CDR3 nucleotides read TGTGCCAGCATTGACGGGAGGTTCTCCTACGAGCAGTACTTC. Translated, it gives CASIDGRFSYEQYF.

This clonotype was counted at least ten times. One junction end does not reproduce the germline sequence, and a read error may be involved. The chain couples TRBV4-1 to TRBJ2-7; 7 bases are a match to TRBD2. Germline loops: CDR1 MGHRA, CDR2 YSYEKL. The CDR3 length is 15 residues. The DNA for the CDR3 is TGCGCCAGCAGCCATGAGGGAGGGCCCTCCGACGAGCAGTACTTC. It translates to CASSHEGGPSDEQYF.

The rearrangement uses TRBV6-4 and TRBJ2-1, with 12 nucleotides matching TRBD2. Trimming took 5 bases from V and 4 from J; bases not matched to a gene: 6. Germline V CDR1 and CDR2: MRHNA, SNTAGT. The CDR3 extends over 16 amino acids. CDR3 coding DNA: TGTGCCAGCAGTAGGAAGACTAGCGGGAGTTACAATGAGCAGTTCTTC. It is translated as CASSRKTSGSYNEQFF.

The table lists this clonotype with a few counts. The J gene is TRBJ2-3, the V gene TRBV20-1; 9 nucleotides line up with TRBD2. V shed 4 bases and J 0 bases; nucleotides not matched to a gene: 8. Germline V gene lookup returns CDR1 DFQATT and CDR2 SNEGSKA (reference sequence). This CDR3 spans 16 amino acids. The CDR3, as DNA: TGCAGTGCTAAGGTGATCGGGACTAGCAGCACAGATACGCAGTATTTT. Translation: CSAKVIGTSSTDTQYF.

This clonotype occurred many times. The rearrangement uses TRBV29-1 and TRBJ2-3, with 10 positions matching TRBD2. The CDR3 length is 16 residues. With V trimmed by 4 bases and J by 3 bases, 10 bases remained unmatched. The germline gives CDR1 SQVTM, CDR2 ANQGSEA. The CDR3 coding sequence is TGCAGCGTTGGATACTTGAGCGGGAGGGATACAGATACGCAGTATTTT. As protein: CSVGYLSGRDTDTQYF.

Of note for this clonotype: Without the conserved terminal phenylalanine or tryptophan, this CDR3 likely stems from a read error. V and J are TRBV19 and TRBJ1-1; tentative D call: TRBD1 (6 bases). CDR3 length: 15 residues. Germline CDR1 is LNHDA and CDR2 is SQIVND (reference sequence). The CDR3 nucleotides read TGTGCCAGTAATTTGGACAGCGCTCGGGACACTAAAGCTTTCCTT. This codes for CASNLDSARDTKAFL.

This clonotype was recorded at least ten times. The chain recombines TRBV20-1 with TRBJ2-6; D is undetermined. CDR3 size: 14 residues. CDR1 DFQATT and CDR2 SNEGSKA come from the germline V gene (reference sequence). The V and J ends lost 4 bases and 0 bases respectively, with 7 bases between them. The CDR3 nucleotides read TGCAGTGCTACGGATCTCTCTGGGGCCAACGTCCTGACTTTC. Translated: CSATDLSGANVLTF.

The table lists this clonotype with a few counts. The DNA of the CDR3 is TGTGCCAGCTCACCGCCGGGGCAGAATGGATTTTATGGCTACACCTTC. Protein: CASSPPGQNGFYGYTF. The V gene is TRBV18, the J gene TRBJ1-2; D perhaps matches TRBD1 (5 bases). The V and J ends lost 3 bases and 5 bases respectively, with 19 bases between them. Germline-derived CDR1 and CDR2 are KGHSH and LQKENI. The CDR3 is made up of 16 amino acids.

This clonotype came up many times. This chain links TRBV4-1 with TRBJ1-6; D not resolved. V lost 1 base, J lost 5 bases, and 9 bases lay in between. The CDR3 runs to 15 residues. Germline values: CDR1 MGHRA, CDR2 YSYEKL. CDR3 sequence: CASSQVTDNNSPLHF. The CDR3 nucleotides read TGCGCCAGCAGCCAAGTAACAGACAATAATTCACCCCTCCACTTT.

At least ten counts were recorded for this clonotype. The genes are TRBV10-3 and TRBJ2-7, with a tentative D call TRBD1 (6 bases). V was cut by 2 bases and J by 5 bases, with 10 bases left in between. The CDR3 runs to 13 residues. The germline CDR1 and CDR2 sequences are ENHRY and SYGVKD. CDR3 region: CAISEVDRNEQYF. The CDR3 coding sequence is TGTGCCATCAGTGAGGTAGACAGGAACGAGCAGTACTTC.

The rearrangement links TRBV7-2 to TRBJ2-3, with 9 nucleotides matching TRBD2. CDR3 length: 15 residues. Germline V gene data show CDR1 as SGHTA and CDR2 as FQGNSA. Trimming removed 7 bases from V and 2 bases from J; junction bases left unmatched: 7. Here the CDR3 reads CASTSQREVTDTQYF. The CDR3 nucleotides read TGTGCCAGCACCTCCCAGCGGGAGGTCACAGATACGCAGTATTTT.

At least ten counts were recorded for this clonotype. V and J are TRBV25-1 and TRBJ2-1; D perhaps matches TRBD1 (6 bases). The CDR3 runs to 16 residues. Germline-derived CDR1 and CDR2 are MGHDK and SYGVNS. Trimming pared 2 bases from V and 1 base from J, leaving 12 bases between. CDR3 in amino acids: CASSEQTGPSYNEQFF. The DNA for the CDR3 is TGTGCCAGCAGTGAACAGACAGGACCATCCTACAATGAGCAGTTCTTC. The whole variable domain, filled in from reference TRBV25-1 and TRBJ2-1, reads EADIYQTPRYLVIGTGKKITLECSQTMGHDKMYWYQQDPGMELHLIHYSYGVNSTEKGDLSSESTVSRIRTEHFPLTLESARPSHTSQYLCASSEQTGPSYNEQFFGPGTRLTVL.

This rearrangement joins TRBV5-1 to TRBJ2-3; 9 bases line up with TRBD1. The CDR3 length is 15 residues. CDR1 is SGHRS, CDR2 YFSETQ, per germline. Unmatched junction bases numbered 11, after V lost 8 bases and J lost 4 bases. In nucleotides, the CDR3 is TGCGCCAGTAACATAGGGGACAGGGACTCAGATACGCAGTATTTT. It yields the protein CASNIGDRDSDTQYF.

CDR3 sequence (DNA): TGCGCCAGCAGCTTGGGCGGACAGGCAAGCAATGAGCAGTTCTTC. It translates to CASSLGGQASNEQFF. The chain joins TRBV5-1 to TRBJ2-1; 7 bases match TRBD1. CDR3 length: 15 amino acids. The trim removed 0 bases at V and 6 bases at J, leaving 6 bases unmatched. In germline, CDR1 is SGHRS, CDR2 YFSETQ.

This clonotype was recorded at least ten times. The chain joins TRBV7-9 to TRBJ2-7, with 10 positions matching TRBD1. Germline lookup yields CDR1 SEHNR and CDR2 FQNEAQ (reference sequence). V lost 1 base, J lost 5 bases, and 8 bases stayed unmatched. CDR3 size: 16 residues. In DNA form, the CDR3 reads TGTGCCAGCAGCTTAGGGGGACAGGGGCAGTTCCACGAGCAGTACTTC. It yields the protein CASSLGGQGQFHEQYF.

This clonotype showed up many times. V is TRBV6-1 and J is TRBJ2-1; D uncertain. The V end lost 6 bases, the J end lost 7 bases, and 7 bases lay between the germline ends. CDR1 MNHNS and CDR2 SASEGT come from the germline V gene. This CDR3 is built from 11 residues. The CDR3 DNA is TGTGCCAGCAGACGTCGGAATGAGCAGTTCTTC. As protein: CASRRRNEQFF.

This clonotype appeared once. The CDR3 is CASSQGGTGSIEQYF. The CDR3 DNA is TGCGCCAGCAGCCAAGGGGGGACAGGGTCTATCGAGCAGTACTTC. The rearrangement uses TRBV4-1 and TRBJ2-7, with 9 bases identical to TRBD1. The CDR3 sequence is 15 residues long. V dropped 1 base and J dropped 6; count of bases not matched to a gene: 7. CDR1 and CDR2 (germline): MGHRA, YSYEKL.

This clonotype was seen many times. The chain carries TRBV3-1 and TRBJ1-5, with a tentative D call TRBD1 (5 bases). Trimming removed 0 bases at V and 11 bases at J, with 14 bases between. The CDR3 sequence is 14 residues long. CDR1 and CDR2 (germline): LGHDT, YNNKEL (reference sequence). Written as DNA, the CDR3 is TGTGCCAGCAGCCAAGACTTGGCCCAAGGGGCCCAGCATTTT. Protein product: CASSQDLAQGAQHF.

This clonotype was recorded at least ten times. V is TRBV2 and J is TRBJ2-1, with D perhaps TRBD2 (6 bases). V was cut by 4 bases and J by 2 bases, with 12 bases left in between. Germline CDR1 and CDR2: SNHLY and FYNNEI. CDR3 length: 15 residues. CDR3 coding DNA: TGTGCCAGCAGTGGCGGGATCGGGACCTACAATGAGCAGTTCTTC. Protein product: CASSGGIGTYNEQFF.

The V and J genes are TRBV6-1 and TRBJ1-2; D possibly corresponds to TRBD1 (6 bases). V was clipped by 6 bases and J by 1 base, with 15 bases between them. The CDR3 covers 15 residues. Germline V CDR1 and CDR2: MNHNS, SASEGT. This chain's CDR3 is CASSEMGAGNYGYTF. DNA for the CDR3: TGTGCCAGCAGCGAAATGGGGGCCGGTAACTATGGCTACACCTTC.

Concerning this clonotype itself: Mismatch with germline at one junction end may stem from a read error. The chain carries TRBV27 and TRBJ2-7, with D unclear. This CDR3 is built from 12 residues. Germline V gene lookup returns CDR1 MNHEY and CDR2 SMNVEV (reference sequence). The CDR3 loop reads CPSSGTTYEQYF. The DNA for the CDR3 is TGTCCCAGCAGTGGAACTACCTACGAGCAGTACTTC.

Many counts were recorded for this clonotype. The rearrangement joins TRBV7-3 to TRBJ2-1, with 10 bases aligning to TRBD2. The V gene end was trimmed by 1 base and the J gene end by 5 bases; junction bases not matched to a gene: 5. The CDR3 is 16 residues long. Germline CDR1 and CDR2: SGHTA and FQGTGA. For the CDR3, the DNA is TGTGCCAGCAGCTTAAATCCTAGCGGGGGAAACAATGAGCAGTTCTTC. Encoded protein: CASSLNPSGGNNEQFF.

The chain combines TRBV28 with TRBJ1-2; D remains unclear. The V gene's germline CDR1 is MDHEN and CDR2 SYDVKM. The CDR3 length is 13 residues. With 6 bases removed from V and 2 bases from J, the gap between germline ends came to 10 bases. DNA for the CDR3: TGTGCCAGCAGCTGGCAAACAAACTATGGCTACACCTTC. Translating gives CASSWQTNYGYTF.

The genes are TRBV19 and TRBJ1-5; the D is unclear. Looked up from germline, CDR1 is LNHDA and CDR2 is SQIVND (reference sequence). This CDR3 has 14 residues. V lost 6 bases and J 4 bases, leaving 13 bases between the germline ends. The CDR3 sequence is CASRVASSNQPQHF. The CDR3, as DNA: TGTGCCAGTAGGGTCGCCAGTTCAAATCAGCCCCAGCATTTT.